This T cell receptor beta chain comes out of a study of neurological immune-mediated disorders. Study results and caveats: The greatest degree of TCR clonal expansion was observed in HTLV-1-associated myelopathy, with the lowest in multiple sclerosis, below that of healthy controls.

Germline-derived CDR1 and CDR2 are ENHRY and SYGVKD. The CDR3 spans 16 residues. V was pared by 8 bases and J by 0 bases, with 11 bases of the junction left unmatched. TCRdb re-analysed the 5' RACE reads in MiXCR, keeping a single row per CDR3 protein. This sample has around 100,000 distinct CDR3 sequences, with approximately 10% found just once. Ten or more counts support this clonotype. Its cognate antigen is unknown. Time point described: longitudinal time-point 3. Source material was 2 million unsorted PBMCs, stored at -80 °C in RNAlater. The specimen sequenced was PBMCs. This clonotype was sampled from a female donor with HTLV-1-associated myelopathy (HAM/TSP). The chain has TRBV10-3 and TRBJ2-7, with 9 bases matching TRBD2. The chain's CDR3 is CAIGQGLAGSSYEQYF. DNA for the CDR3: TGTGCCATCGGGCAGGGGCTAGCGGGGAGCTCCTACGAGCAGTACTTC.